The entry below gives a single T cell receptor (beta chain) sequence along with its context. Its antigen is not yet known. It has no much larger one-base neighbor in the sample; base qualities were not kept. For this chain, trimming is 5 bases at the V end and 0 bases at the J end, and the number of junction bases without a gene match is 6. The germline V gene (reference sequence) specifies WNHNN as CDR1 and SYGVQD as CDR2. The CDR3 sequence holds 18 residues, the cysteine and phenylalanine included. Only the CDR3 portion is preserved as DNA: 54 bases, with reading frame beginning at the first base. The sample is drawn from a study of blood T cell dynamics during melanoma immunotherapy (dated by TCRdb to the early 2020s). As for the study more broadly: All patients had metastatic melanoma and were given first-line pembrolizumab or nivolumab plus ipilimumab as standard of care in the United Kingdom. To identify early correlates of response, the study profiled peripheral T cell receptor repertoires in patients with metastatic melanoma before and after one cycle of checkpoint inhibitor therapy. A training cohort was formed from consecutive patients, and a further independent group of patients from the same centre was pooled into an external validation set.

Reading the label with the study, this specimen's time point is: pre-treatment baseline. Blood samples were collected before treatment (T0) and at week 3 (W3), after the first cycle of checkpoint blockade. Except for two patients with rapid clinical progression, response was assessed 12 weeks after the first infusion by RECIST 1.1; disease control meant complete response, partial response or stable disease. Patients were not eligible if they had prior systemic cancer treatment, concomitant immunosuppressant therapy or synchronous other active malignancies. TCR beta was sequenced in both bulk PBMC and plasma cell-free DNA in order to track circulating cells as well as T cell turnover. PBMC were isolated from blood with Lymphoprep and SepMate tubes, followed by red cell lysis. QIAamp DNA Blood Mini kits were used to extract DNA from PBMC and from sorted T cell subsets. Every bulk PBMC sample was loaded with the same fixed amount of roughly 360 ng of DNA. Following the manufacturer instructions, the immunoSEQ TCRb Assay kit was used to amplify TCR beta CDR3 sequences from genomic DNA. The KAPA Library Quantification Kit for Illumina platforms was used to quantify the pooled libraries by qPCR. Sequencing of the pooled libraries was done on an Illumina NextSeq 500, with clustering at roughly 0.6-1.1 pM. Concerning the study's data processing: The TCR data were analyzed using immunoSEQ ANALYZER and the R LymphoSeq package. A rearrangement efficiency score was calculated as productive divided by the sum of productive and non-productive CDR3 sequences. Clonality was measured with the Gini coefficient and diversity with the Renyi index at alpha=1, compared pairwise between timepoints within each patient. Clonal relatedness used an edit distance of 3, and repertoire similarity used the Bhattacharyya coefficient, both computed in LymphoSeq. Linear discriminant analysis on week-3 changes in clonality and diversity was built with the R MASS and caret packages to classify response. TCRdb took over this immuneACCESS table, retaining in-frame rearrangements with V and J assigned. Such tables are incomplete; in checked studies, under half of the missing clones stem from an unresolved V gene, and the remainder is unexplained. V and J calls and clone size are given by that table; D and trimming were obtained from the DNA. This sample has about 15,000 clones in its table, and 85% to 90% of those were observed once. The ten largest clones represent about 4.6% of the sample.

General findings and caveats noted by the study authors: Unlike progressors, patients who went on to achieve disease control showed a bifurcated reorganization of the PBMC repertoire at W3, with either increased clonality or increased diversity. The relatively small sample size was acknowledged as potentially limiting generalization of the results. The study could not determine whether the T cell clones driving repertoire changes were melanoma-specific or reflected general immune activation.

The sequence is built from TRBV10-1 and TRBJ2-1; TRBD2 lines up with 14 middle nucleotides. The receptor was isolated from a human donor with melanoma. The input for sequencing was blood, taken from a patient treated with checkpoint blockade. The CDR3 is CASSLGLAGGSSYNEQFF. Read as DNA, the sequence is TGCGCCAGCAGTCTCGGACTAGCGGGGGGAAGCTCCTACAATGAGCAGTTCTTC.